Each of the 30 T cell receptor beta chains below was sequenced from the same sample in a study of control samples from healthy donors and cancer patients. Measured with immunoSEQ multiplex PCR; TCRdb has only the in-frame clones, and not every one. This repertoire shows 65,000 to 80,000 clones, about 90% found once; its top ten account for 1.9%. Sequencing was carried out using PBMCs. The receptors originated from a woman aged 60-70 years with head and neck cancer.

The V call is TRBV6-1, the J call TRBJ1-2; D is unclear. CDR3 length equals 13 residues. The V gene's germline CDR1 is MNHNS and CDR2 SASEGT. Between the trimmed V and J ends, which lost 1 base and 3 bases, there was a span of 6 bases. CDR3 region: CASSEETYYGYTF. Written as DNA, the CDR3 is TGTGCCAGCAGTGAAGAGACCTACTATGGCTACACCTTC.

The chain combines TRBV7-9 with TRBJ2-1; no clear D gene. The CDR3 covers 16 residues. V gave up 5 bases and J gave up 5 bases, with 19 bases separating them. Germline assignment: CDR1 SEHNR and CDR2 FQNEAQ (reference sequence). DNA of the CDR3: TGTGCCAGCAGCCCGGGTAGTTTTTTTCCCCACAATGAGCAGTTCTTC. Protein product: CASSPGSFFPHNEQFF.

J is TRBJ2-7 and V is TRBV6-1, with TRBD2 matching 13 bases. The CDR3 loop spans 17 amino acids. V dropped 4 bases and J dropped 1; count of bases not matched to a gene: 7. CDR1 is MNHNS, CDR2 SASEGT, per germline. The CDR3 protein is CASSGGLAGVLSYEQYF. The CDR3 bases are TGTGCCAGCAGTGGAGGACTAGCGGGAGTGCTATCCTACGAGCAGTACTTC.

This clone was counted between two and nine times. The genes are TRBV7-3 and TRBJ2-1, with D tentatively TRBD2 (6 bases). From germline, CDR1 is SGHTA and CDR2 FQGTGA. This CDR3 contains 16 residues. V was cut by 10 bases and J by 2 bases, with 21 bases left in between. CDR3 amino acids: CATSPGLITAYNEQFF. CDR3 coding DNA: TGTGCCACATCGCCGGGACTCATCACAGCCTACAATGAGCAGTTCTTC.

This chain joins TRBV6-2 or TRBV6-3 and TRBJ2-2; D possibly corresponds to TRBD2 (6 bases). Germline lookup yields CDR1 MNHEY and CDR2 SVGEGT. The CDR3 consists of 18 residues. The V gene lost 2 bases and the J gene lost 1 base, with 17 bases spanning the gap. CDR3 DNA: TGTGCCAGCAGTTACCGCCCCCGGGCGGGAATGAACACCGGGGAGCTGTTTTTT. This encodes CASSYRPRAGMNTGELFF.

Only one count was recorded for this clone. The chain recombines TRBV7-6 with TRBJ2-1; D gene ambiguous. Germline CDR1 SGHVS, CDR2 FNYEAQ. The CDR3 sequence is 17 residues long. V was shortened by 1 base and J by 2 bases, with 15 bases between the two germline ends. CDR3 residues: CASSLDPRPIPYNEQFF. CDR3 DNA sequence: TGTGCCAGCAGCTTAGATCCCAGACCAATACCCTACAATGAGCAGTTCTTC. The full variable domain, rest sourced from reference TRBV7-6 and TRBJ2-1, is GAGVSQSPRYKVTKRGQDVALRCDPISGHVSLYWYRQALGQGPEFLTYFNYEAQQDKSGLPNDRFSAERPEGSISTLTIQRTEQRDSAMYRCASSLDPRPIPYNEQFFGPGTRLTVL.

This chain uses TRBV5-1 with TRBJ2-1; D is possibly TRBD1 or TRBD2 (7 bases each). The V and J ends lost 3 bases and 3 bases respectively, with 10 bases between them. The CDR3 covers 14 residues. Germline values: CDR1 SGHRS, CDR2 YFSETQ. CDR3 sequence reads: CASSSGGVYNEQFF. CDR3 in DNA: TGCGCCAGCAGCTCAGGGGGGGTCTACAATGAGCAGTTCTTC.

This chain joins TRBV19 and TRBJ1-1; D uncertain. The V gene lost 8 bases and the J gene lost 8 bases, with 15 bases spanning the gap. The germline gives CDR1 LNHDA, CDR2 SQIVND (reference sequence). This CDR3 is built from 12 residues. The CDR3 DNA reads as TGTGCCAGTGGGGAGAGCTTGGGAGAAGCTTTCTTT. Its protein product is CASGESLGEAFF.

The chain recombines TRBV13 with TRBJ2-3; 10 positions agree with TRBD1. Germline values: CDR1 PRHDT, CDR2 FYEKMQ (reference sequence). V lost 5 bases to trimming and J lost 2 bases; unmatched junction nucleotides: 7. The CDR3 has 16 amino acids. The CDR3 nucleotides are TGTGCCAGCAGCCGCCGGGACAGGGGTATCACAGATACGCAGTATTTT. This gives the protein CASSRRDRGITDTQYF.

J is TRBJ2-1 and V is TRBV27; D might be TRBD1 (6 bases). Deletions cut 10 bases from V and 4 bases from J, with 11 bases between. The CDR3 has 12 residues. The V gene's germline CDR1 is MNHEY and CDR2 SMNVEV (reference sequence). The CDR3 region is CATQQGYNEQFF. The CDR3 coding sequence is TGTGCCACCCAACAGGGATACAATGAGCAGTTCTTC.

V gene TRBV5-1 combines with J gene TRBJ1-1, with D unresolved. The CDR3 is made up of 15 amino acids. Germline CDR1 is SGHRS and CDR2 is YFSETQ. The V gene lost 0 bases and the J gene lost 3 bases, with 12 bases spanning the gap. This chain's CDR3 is CASSLAVGLDTEAFF. In DNA form, the CDR3 reads TGCGCCAGCAGCTTGGCCGTTGGGTTGGACACTGAAGCTTTCTTT. The full variable domain, with the rest looked up from reference TRBV5-1 and TRBJ1-1, is KAGVTQTPRYLIKTRGQQVTLSCSPISGHRSVSWYQQTPGQGLQFLFEYFSETQRNKGNFPGRFSGRQFSNSRSEMNVSTLELGDSALYLCASSLAVGLDTEAFFGQGTRLTVV.

The genes are TRBV28 and TRBJ2-3, with no clear D. The germline gives CDR1 MDHEN, CDR2 SYDVKM. V gave up 7 bases and J gave up 4 bases, with 21 bases separating them. The CDR3 is made up of 16 amino acids. The CDR3 region has the DNA TGTGCCAGCACCCCCCTAGTTGGAATGACCCCAGATACGCAGTATTTT. Translating gives CASTPLVGMTPDTQYF.

This clone was counted between two and nine times. In DNA, the CDR3 is TGTGCCAGCAGTGACCCCGGACTAGCCTACGAGCAGTACTTC. Amino acid sequence: CASSDPGLAYEQYF. The chain links TRBV6-1 to TRBJ2-7, with TRBD2 identical over 7 bases. CDR3 length: 14 residues. CDR1 is MNHNS and CDR2 is SASEGT in the germline V gene. The junction had 4 bases not matched to a gene; V was cut back by 3 bases and J by 2 bases.

The rearrangement uses TRBV28 and TRBJ2-7; TRBD2 aligns across 8 bases. This CDR3 is 14 amino acids long. In germline, CDR1 is MDHEN, CDR2 SYDVKM. Germline trimming cut 6 bases from V and 4 bases from J; bases unmatched to any gene: 8. The CDR3 protein is CASRESGSSYEQYF. CDR3 nucleotides: TGTGCCAGCAGGGAAAGCGGGAGTTCTTACGAGCAGTACTTC.

V gene TRBV9 combines with J gene TRBJ1-3; the D is unclear. The CDR3 is 14 residues long. In germline, CDR1 is SGDLS, CDR2 YYNGEE. Deletions cut 1 base from V and 0 bases from J, with 5 bases between. The CDR3 sequence is CASSVRSSGNTIYF. The CDR3, as DNA: TGTGCCAGCAGCGTACGTTCCTCTGGAAACACCATATATTTT.

The J gene is TRBJ2-7, the V gene TRBV5-1, with D perhaps matching TRBD1 (6 bases). V shed 5 bases and J shed 0 bases, with 18 bases lying between them. Germline CDR1 SGHRS, CDR2 YFSETQ. This CDR3 spans 16 amino acids. In DNA form, the CDR3 reads TGCGCCAGCAGTCAAGGGGGACCGGAGAACTCCTACGAGCAGTACTTC. It specifies CASSQGGPENSYEQYF.

The V call is TRBV12-3 or TRBV12-4, the J call TRBJ1-6; D not certain. The CDR3 sequence is 12 residues long. Between the trimmed V and J ends, which lost 6 bases and 8 bases, there was a span of 8 bases. CDR3 sequence: CASSPTDSPLHF. As DNA, the CDR3 is TGTGCCAGCAGCCCGACGGATTCACCCCTCCACTTT.

V and J are TRBV16 and TRBJ2-3; 9 positions match TRBD2. CDR1 and CDR2 from the germline V gene are KGHSY and FQNENV. Trimming at V came to 4 bases and at J to 2 bases, leaving 10 bases not matched to a gene. The CDR3 has 17 amino acids. The CDR3 loop is CASSLNPRGRATDTQYF. In DNA, the CDR3 is TGTGCCAGCAGCCTTAACCCACGCGGGAGGGCCACAGATACGCAGTATTTT.

The gene calls are TRBV19 and TRBJ2-3, with TRBD2 identical over 8 bases. Trimming cost V 5 bases and J 8 bases; bases outside gene matches: 6. The CDR3 sequence is 13 residues long. CDR1 and CDR2 from the germline V gene are LNHDA and SQIVND (reference sequence). CDR3 DNA sequence: TGTGCCAGTAGTCCCGGGAGGGGTGCTACGCAGTATTTT. It encodes CASSPGRGATQYF.

This chain uses TRBV21-1 with TRBJ2-3; TRBD2, as called in the table, went unchecked against the DNA. TRBV21-1 is classified as a pseudogene. This CDR3 contains 16 residues. The CDR3 loop reads CASSNRTSSGTDTQYF. The DNA for the CDR3 is TGTGCCAGCAGCAATAGGACTAGCTCTGGCACAGATACGCAGTATTTT.

The CDR3 region has the DNA TGTGCCAGCAGCATACAGGGGTGGGGGGTATACAATGAGCAGTTCTTC. Its translation: CASSIQGWGVYNEQFF. The V and J genes are TRBV5-4 and TRBJ2-1; tentative D call: TRBD1 (7 bases). This CDR3 has 16 amino acids. The V gene lost 4 bases and the J gene lost 4 bases, with 18 bases spanning the gap. CDR1 is SGHNT, CDR2 YYREEE, per germline (reference sequence).

V is TRBV2 and J is TRBJ2-7; 9 nucleotides line up with TRBD1. The CDR3 contains 13 residues. Germline loops: CDR1 SNHLY, CDR2 FYNNEI. The V and J ends lost 6 bases and 6 bases, in that order; junction bases with no gene match: 6. CDR3 region: CASRPEDRGEQYF. The CDR3 DNA reads TGTGCCAGCAGACCCGAGGACAGGGGCGAGCAGTACTTC.

This chain uses TRBV5-5 with TRBJ1-1, with D maybe TRBD1 (6 bases). The V gene's germline CDR1 is SGHKS and CDR2 YYEKEE (reference sequence). The CDR3 is 16 amino acids. Deletions cut 2 bases from V and 5 bases from J, with 19 bases between. CDR3 coding DNA: TGTGCCAGCAGCTTTGGGTGGAAAGGGGGTAATACTGAAGCTTTCTTT. Encoded protein: CASSFGWKGGNTEAFF.

V gene TRBV19 combines with J gene TRBJ2-5, with TRBD2 matching over 13 bases. CDR3 length equals 16 residues. Germline lookup yields CDR1 LNHDA and CDR2 SQIVND (reference sequence). V lost 4 bases and J lost 8; bases outside the gene matches: 10. The CDR3 region is CASSTPAGTSGTTQYF. The CDR3 DNA sequence: TGTGCCAGTAGTACCCCTGCAGGGACTAGCGGGACCACCCAGTACTTC.

The rearrangement links TRBV4-3 to TRBJ2-2; D is unresolved. The germline gives CDR1 LGHNA, CDR2 YSLEER. The CDR3 has 14 residues. V lost 5 bases, J lost 1 base, and 8 bases lay in between. In DNA, the CDR3 is TGCGCCAGCAGCACTGGCCTGAACACCGGGGAGCTGTTTTTT. Its translation: CASSTGLNTGELFF.

The chain combines TRBV5-1 with TRBJ2-1, with 11 bases fitting TRBD2. Germline trimming cut 1 base from V and 5 bases from J; bases unmatched to any gene: 5. The length of the CDR3 is 16 residues. Germline-derived CDR1 and CDR2 are SGHRS and YFSETQ. CDR3 loop: CASSLISGRGDNEQFF. The CDR3 coding sequence is TGCGCCAGCAGCTTGATTAGCGGGAGGGGGGACAATGAGCAGTTCTTC.

This clone is a singleton in its sample. This chain uses TRBV10-3 with TRBJ1-3; tentatively, D is TRBD1 (5 bases). Trimming removed 6 bases at V and 0 bases at J, with 6 bases between. CDR3 size: 13 residues. Germline V lookup: CDR1 ENHRY, CDR2 SYGVKD. The CDR3 is CAIRDISGNTIYF. For the CDR3, the DNA is TGTGCCATCAGGGACATCTCTGGAAACACCATATATTTT.

This chain uses TRBV30 with TRBJ2-1; 15 positions agree with TRBD2. Per germline, CDR1 GTSNPN and CDR2 SVGIG (reference sequence). Trimming at V came to 2 bases and at J to 12 bases, leaving 5 bases not matched to a gene. The CDR3 spans 14 residues. The CDR3 bases are TGTGCCTGGAGTTCGGGACTAGCGGGGGGCCGGCAGTTCTTC. Translating it yields CAWSSGLAGGRQFF.

The chain uses TRBV5-6 and TRBJ2-7, with 8 bases aligning to TRBD2. CDR3 length: 16 amino acids. V gave up 4 bases and J gave up 0 bases; unmatched junction bases: 9. Germline V gives CDR1 SGHDT, CDR2 YYEEEE. CDR3 sequence reads: CASSPGGLAGSYEQYF. The DNA of the CDR3 is TGTGCCAGCAGCCCGGGAGGGCTAGCTGGCTCCTACGAGCAGTACTTC. Using reference TRBV5-6 and TRBJ2-7 for the parts outside the CDR3, the full variable domain is DAGVTQSPTHLIKTRGQQVTLRCSPKSGHDTVSWYQQALGQGPQFIFQYYEEEERQRGNFPDRFSGHQFPNYSSELNVNALLLGDSALYLCASSPGGLAGSYEQYFGPGTRLTVT.

This chain links TRBV24-1 with TRBJ2-5, with 11 nucleotides matching TRBD1. Germline V CDR1 and CDR2: KGHDR, SFDVKD. V shed 4 bases and J 5 bases; nucleotides not matched to a gene: 8. The CDR3 covers 16 residues. The CDR3 sequence is CATSDPGTGGAETQYF. The CDR3 nucleotides read TGTGCCACCAGTGACCCCGGGACAGGGGGAGCGGAGACCCAGTACTTC.